This T cell receptor (beta chain) is drawn from a study of OX40 agonist ivuxolimab in advanced cancers. About the study: Age averaged about 66 years (range roughly 23 to 80), and about 86% were male. Allowance was made for prior anti-PD-1, anti-PD-L1 or anti-CTLA-4 therapy, and about 44% had some.

Assay: immunoSEQ multiplex PCR; the TCRdb copy retains only in-frame clones and omits some. The sample lists 90,000 or so clones; around nine tenths were seen once. J lost 3 bases, V lost 0 bases, and 3 bases had no gene match. CDR1 and CDR2 from the germline V gene are SGHTA and FQGNSA. The CDR3 is made up of 16 amino acids. Sequenced here: CD4+ or CD8+ T cells sorted from blood, sampled in a trial of the OX40 agonist ivuxolimab. The chain links TRBV7-2 to TRBJ2-7; 12 positions match TRBD2. This receptor was taken from an adult with an advanced solid tumor such as melanoma, head and neck, liver or kidney cancer. CDR3 sequence: CASSLAPGLAGYEQYF. In nucleotides, the CDR3 is TGTGCCAGCAGCTTAGCCCCGGGACTAGCGGGCTACGAGCAGTACTTC.